This T cell receptor beta chain was sequenced in a study of T-cell memory formation after mild COVID-19. Study context: TCR clusters were mostly donor specific.

TCRdb ran MiXCR on the 5' RACE reads and lists one entry per CDR3 protein. This sample has approximately 250,000 distinct CDR3 sequences, with approximately 15% found just once. General study results and limits: The authors did not confirm SARS-CoV-2 specificity of second-wave clones peaking day 37. There were some responding clones in pre-infection memory, which suggested that cross-reactive memory had joined.

The germline V gene has CDR1 MDHEN and CDR2 SYDVKM. This CDR3 has 14 amino acids. The junction had 3 bases not matched to a gene; V was cut back by 7 bases and J by 0 bases. On this clonotype: Antigen specificity is unknown.

The origin of this receptor is a man younger than 35 who had mild COVID-19 (a few samples of this study predate the infection). Cell type and time point are not known. The sequenced sample was PBMCs or a T cell subset sorted from them (not recorded which). V is TRBV28 and J is TRBJ1-5; 7 bases fit TRBD1. CDR3 in DNA: TGTGCCAGCATCCAGGGGGGTAGCAATCAGCCCCAGCATTTT. Translation gives CASIQGGSNQPQHF.